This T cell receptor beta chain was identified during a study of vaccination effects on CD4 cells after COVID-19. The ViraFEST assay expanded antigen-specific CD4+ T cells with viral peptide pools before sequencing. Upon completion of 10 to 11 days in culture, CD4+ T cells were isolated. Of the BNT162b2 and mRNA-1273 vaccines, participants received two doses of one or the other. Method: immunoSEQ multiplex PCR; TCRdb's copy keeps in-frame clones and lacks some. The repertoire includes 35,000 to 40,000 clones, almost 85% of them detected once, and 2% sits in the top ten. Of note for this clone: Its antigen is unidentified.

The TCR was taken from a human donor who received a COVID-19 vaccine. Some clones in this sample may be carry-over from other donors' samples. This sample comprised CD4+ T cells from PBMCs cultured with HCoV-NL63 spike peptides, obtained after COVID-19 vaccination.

CDR3 in amino acids: CASSLAVVTGVGKTQYF. As DNA, the CDR3 is TGTGCCAGCAGCTTGGCCGTCGTGACAGGGGTCGGTAAGACCCAGTACTTC. This chain links TRBV5-5 with TRBJ2-5; 8 bases are a match to TRBD1. CDR1 SGHKS and CDR2 YYEKEE come from the germline V gene (reference sequence). The CDR3 is made up of 17 amino acids. The J segment lost 6 bases and the V segment lost 0 bases, leaving 13 bases of the junction unmatched.